These 27 T cell receptor beta chains were all obtained from the same sample, sequenced in a study of response to subunit inactivated influenza vaccine. TCRdb reprocessed the RT-PCR reads with MiXCR, giving one entry per CDR3 protein. Of 610,000 or so distinct CDR3 sequences listed, 11% to 15% are singletons. Sequenced material: PBMCs from blood, taken about 11 days after vaccination. Receptors were obtained from a man aged 50-59 years who received an inactivated influenza vaccine.

This rearrangement joins TRBV10-3 to TRBJ2-5; unclear D gene. Germline V gives CDR1 ENHRY, CDR2 SYGVKD. V was clipped by 6 bases and J by 7 bases, with 15 bases between them. This CDR3 is built from 13 residues. In DNA form, the CDR3 reads TGTGCCATCAGGGAGCCGCCCCACGCGACCCAGTACTTC. This translates into CAIREPPHATQYF.

This clonotype was recorded a few times. The chain uses TRBV12-3 or TRBV12-4 and TRBJ2-5; weak D call: TRBD2 (6 bases). This CDR3 has 14 residues. V lost 6 bases to trimming and J lost 2 bases, with 13 bases between them. CDR3 in amino acids: CASRRGTFQETQYF. Here the CDR3 DNA reads TGTGCCAGCAGACGCGGGACGTTTCAAGAGACCCAGTACTTC.

This clonotype has just a few counts. The chain has TRBV6-4 and TRBJ2-1, with TRBD1 identical over 8 bases. The CDR3 extends over 15 amino acids. The ends lost 4 bases at V and 4 bases at J; junction bases unmatched: 6. Germline CDR1 and CDR2: MRHNA and SNTAGT. CDR3 amino acids: CASSVETGGYNEQFF. Here the CDR3 DNA reads TGTGCCAGCAGTGTTGAAACAGGGGGATACAATGAGCAGTTCTTC.

The J gene is TRBJ1-1, the V gene TRBV20-1; D gene unclear. CDR1 DFQATT and CDR2 SNEGSKA come from the germline V gene (reference sequence). With 6 bases removed from V and 1 base from J, the gap between germline ends came to 18 bases. This CDR3 is 15 amino acids long. CDR3: CSAPSRWGSNTEAFF. DNA for the CDR3: TGCAGTGCCCCCAGCCGGTGGGGATCGAACACTGAAGCTTTCTTT.

The chain has TRBV6-1 and TRBJ2-7; 7 bases are shared with TRBD1. The J segment lost 2 bases and the V segment lost 4 bases, leaving 8 bases of the junction unmatched. The CDR3 is made up of 15 amino acids. Per the germline V gene, CDR1 is MNHNS and CDR2 is SASEGT. This CDR3 is CASSGKTGSTYEQYF. The CDR3 coding sequence is TGTGCCAGCAGTGGGAAGACAGGGAGCACCTACGAGCAGTACTTC.

This clonotype was counted only a few times. Here the CDR3 DNA reads TGTGCCATCGGTTTCTCCTACGAGCAGTACTTC. Encoded protein: CAIGFSYEQYF. The chain employs TRBV10-3 and TRBJ2-7; D remains ambiguous. Germline CDR1 ENHRY, CDR2 SYGVKD. The CDR3 runs 11 residues. Trimming stripped 8 bases from V and 0 bases from J, with 5 bases between.

This clonotype was seen at least ten times. The V gene is TRBV7-2, the J gene TRBJ2-7, with a possible D match to TRBD2 (5 bases). CDR3 length: 16 amino acids. V was pared by 0 bases and J by 0 bases, with 12 bases between. The germline CDR1 and CDR2 sequences are SGHTA and FQGNSA. The CDR3 nucleotides are TGTGCCAGCAGCTTAGCGCCGGGAACGAGCTCCTACGAGCAGTACTTC. This translates into CASSLAPGTSSYEQYF.

This clonotype was detected only a few times. V is TRBV7-9 and J is TRBJ1-1, with D possibly matching TRBD1 (5 bases). Per the germline V gene, CDR1 is SEHNR and CDR2 is FQNEAQ (reference sequence). The length of the CDR3 is 15 residues. V lost 5 bases and J 9 bases, leaving 22 bases between the germline ends. CDR3: CASSPTRGTLDQAFF. The CDR3 DNA follows: TGTGCCAGCAGCCCCACCCGTGGGACCTTGGACCAAGCTTTCTTT.

This sequence joins TRBV7-6 and TRBJ1-4; D might be TRBD1 (5 bases). CDR1 is SGHVS and CDR2 is FNYEAQ in the germline V gene. V was pared by 6 bases and J by 3 bases, with 14 bases between. This CDR3 is 15 amino acids long. CDR3 coding DNA: TGTGCCAGCAGTTCTGGGGGGAGGTCTAATGAAAAACTGTTTTTT. This translates into CASSSGGRSNEKLFF.

The V gene is TRBV29-1, the J gene TRBJ2-1; 10 nucleotides align to TRBD2. CDR3 length: 15 amino acids. Losses at the gene ends were 7 bases for V and 3 bases for J; bases not matched to a gene: 9. Germline lookup yields CDR1 SQVTM and CDR2 ANQGSEA. This CDR3 is CSASVLAGVYNEQFF. Here the CDR3 DNA reads TGCAGCGCCTCCGTTCTAGCGGGAGTCTACAATGAGCAGTTCTTC.

The chain links TRBV20-1 to TRBJ2-1; no firm D call. Trimming took off 7 bases at V and 6 bases at J, with 13 bases between the two ends. The CDR3 spans 12 residues. Germline assignment: CDR1 DFQATT and CDR2 SNEGSKA (reference sequence). CDR3 DNA: TGCAGTGTTCGTCTAAAGGGCAATGAGCAGTTCTTC. Protein sequence: CSVRLKGNEQFF.

This clonotype has just a few counts. This rearrangement joins TRBV4-3 to TRBJ2-3; 8 positions agree with TRBD2. Per the germline V gene, CDR1 is LGHNA and CDR2 is YSLEER. The CDR3 is 15 amino acids. V was pared by 2 bases and J by 5 bases, with 6 bases of the junction left unmatched. CDR3 in DNA: TGCGCCAGCAGCCAACATAGCGGGGTAAAAGATACGCAGTATTTT. This codes for CASSQHSGVKDTQYF.

This clonotype was detected only a few times. The gene calls are TRBV12-3 or TRBV12-4 and TRBJ2-1; 8 bases line up with TRBD1. V shed 4 bases, J shed 6 bases, and the junction held 2 bases outside the gene matches. The CDR3 extends over 13 amino acids. CDR3: CASSSDRANEQFF. The CDR3 DNA follows: TGTGCCAGCAGTTCGGACAGGGCCAATGAGCAGTTCTTC.

This CDR3 reads CASSAVMGPNSPLHF. The CDR3 DNA reads TGTGCCAGCAGCGCCGTCATGGGACCTAATTCACCCCTCCACTTT. J is TRBJ1-6 and V is TRBV9; possible D gene TRBD1, 5 bases. The CDR3 contains 15 residues. V was cut by 3 bases and J by 6 bases, with 13 bases left in between. Germline-derived CDR1 and CDR2 are SGDLS and YYNGEE. The full variable domain, in which reference TRBV9 and TRBJ1-6 provide the parts outside the CDR3, is DSGVTQTPKHLITATGQRVTLRCSPRSGDLSVYWYQQSLDQGLQFLIQYYNGEERAKGNILERFSAQQFPDLHSELNLSSLELGDSALYFCASSAVMGPNSPLHFGNGTRLTVT.

This clonotype showed up just a few times. This chain links TRBV20-1 with TRBJ2-1; 12 bases are a match to TRBD2. With 6 bases clipped from V and 9 bases from J, the junction kept 15 bases outside the gene matches. CDR3 length equals 16 residues. Germline loops: CDR1 DFQATT, CDR2 SNEGSKA (reference sequence). In DNA, the CDR3 is TGCAGTGCCCCAAGGCGACTAGCGGGAGCCATGGCTGAGCAGTTCTTC. As protein: CSAPRRLAGAMAEQFF.

The chain recombines TRBV6-5 with TRBJ1-1, with TRBD1 matching 8 bases. This CDR3 has 15 amino acids. Looked up from germline, CDR1 is MNHEY and CDR2 is SVGAGI. With V trimmed by 4 bases and J by 2 bases, 6 bases remained unmatched. The DNA of the CDR3 is TGTGCCAGCAGTTCTACCGGACAGGGAAACACTGAAGCTTTCTTT. It translates to CASSSTGQGNTEAFF.

This clonotype was counted between two and nine times. The rearrangement uses TRBV28 and TRBJ2-5, with 8 positions matching TRBD1. Germline CDR1 MDHEN, CDR2 SYDVKM. The CDR3 extends over 15 amino acids. Germline trimming cut 6 bases from V and 5 bases from J; bases unmatched to any gene: 11. CDR3 sequence: CASSFPSRGHETQYF. CDR3 in DNA: TGTGCCAGCAGCTTTCCGAGCAGGGGGCACGAGACCCAGTACTTC.

The V and J genes are TRBV7-3 and TRBJ2-7; no definite D call. This CDR3 has 13 amino acids. Trimming took 0 bases from V and 5 from J, leaving 8 bases between them. Germline V gives CDR1 SGHTA, CDR2 FQGTGA. The CDR3 region has the DNA TGTGCCAGCAGCTTAACATCGGATGACGAGCAGTACTTC. Residues: CASSLTSDDEQYF.

This clonotype was detected a few times. The junction departs from the called germline gene at one end, perhaps through a read error. CDR3 in amino acids: CSVEGPGGSHEQYF. The CDR3 DNA reads TGCAGCGTGGAAGGCCCAGGGGGCTCCCACGAGCAGTACTTC. This chain connects TRBV29-1 to TRBJ2-7, with 8 nucleotides matching TRBD1. This CDR3 contains 14 residues. Germline assignment: CDR1 SQVTM and CDR2 ANQGSEA.

The gene calls are TRBV12-3 or TRBV12-4 and TRBJ1-1, with 11 positions matching TRBD1. The CDR3 loop spans 17 amino acids. With V trimmed by 6 bases and J by 2 bases, 11 bases remained unmatched. For the CDR3, the DNA is TGTGCCAGCAGAGGGGGGACAGGGGGAGGTTTTAACACTGAAGCTTTCTTT. It yields the protein CASRGGTGGGFNTEAFF.

This clonotype was counted many times. The chain employs TRBV30 and TRBJ2-3, with D tentatively TRBD2 (5 bases). The V end was cut by 5 bases, the J end by 7 bases, with 10 bases between. The CDR3 has 11 residues. Germline V CDR1 and CDR2: GTSNPN, SVGIG (reference sequence). The CDR3 spells CAWAERNTQYF. The CDR3 DNA is TGTGCCTGGGCCGAGCGGAATACGCAGTATTTT.

The chain is built from TRBV5-5 and TRBJ2-3; TRBD2 aligns across 9 bases. The CDR3 is 14 residues long. Germline-derived CDR1 and CDR2 are SGHKS and YYEKEE (reference sequence). With 0 bases clipped from V and 5 bases from J, the junction kept 1 base outside the gene matches. The CDR3: CASSLGLAEDTQYF. The DNA for the CDR3 is TGTGCCAGCAGCTTGGGACTAGCGGAAGATACGCAGTATTTT.

This clonotype appeared a few times. This chain uses TRBV2 with TRBJ2-6; D unclear. Between the trimmed V and J ends, which lost 3 bases and 8 bases, there was a span of 2 bases. Germline V gene lookup returns CDR1 SNHLY and CDR2 FYNNEI. There are 11 residues in the CDR3. Here the CDR3 reads CASSESNVLTF. The CDR3 DNA reads as TGTGCCAGCAGTGAGTCCAACGTCCTGACTTTC.

This clonotype was counted a few times. The gene calls are TRBV20-1 and TRBJ2-3; 12 bases agree with TRBD1. Germline lookup yields CDR1 DFQATT and CDR2 SNEGSKA (reference sequence). The CDR3 extends over 13 amino acids. The CDR3 protein is CTGTGGPTDTQYF. The CDR3 nucleotides read TGCACCGGGACAGGGGGCCCAACAGATACGCAGTATTTT.

J is TRBJ1-1 and V is TRBV20-1; TRBD1 matches at 12 bases. The CDR3 is 14 residues long. Germline V gives CDR1 DFQATT, CDR2 SNEGSKA (reference sequence). The V and J ends lost 5 bases and 5 bases, in that order; junction bases with no gene match: 6. The DNA for the CDR3 is TGCAGTGCTCGGGACAGGGGGCGCGGGACTGAAGCTTTCTTT. Its translation is CSARDRGRGTEAFF.

Only a few counts were recorded for this clonotype. This chain links TRBV7-9 with TRBJ1-4; a possible D gene is TRBD1 (5 bases). The germline gives CDR1 SEHNR, CDR2 FQNEAQ (reference sequence). CDR3 length: 16 residues. Trimming cost V 3 bases and J 8 bases, with 19 bases left between them. The CDR3 DNA reads as TGTGCCAGCAGCTTGTCTGGGGACGCCCTGGGGGAAAAACTGTTTTTT. Translation: CASSLSGDALGEKLFF.

This clonotype has more than one count but fewer than ten. The rearrangement uses TRBV7-9 and TRBJ2-1, with 8 bases fitting TRBD1. J gave up 5 bases and V 7 bases, and 7 bases lay outside the gene matches. The V gene's germline CDR1 is SEHNR and CDR2 FQNEAQ (reference sequence). The CDR3 sequence is 14 residues long. The CDR3 here is CASTRTGSNNEQFF. The CDR3, as DNA: TGTGCCAGCACCAGGACAGGGTCCAACAATGAGCAGTTCTTC.